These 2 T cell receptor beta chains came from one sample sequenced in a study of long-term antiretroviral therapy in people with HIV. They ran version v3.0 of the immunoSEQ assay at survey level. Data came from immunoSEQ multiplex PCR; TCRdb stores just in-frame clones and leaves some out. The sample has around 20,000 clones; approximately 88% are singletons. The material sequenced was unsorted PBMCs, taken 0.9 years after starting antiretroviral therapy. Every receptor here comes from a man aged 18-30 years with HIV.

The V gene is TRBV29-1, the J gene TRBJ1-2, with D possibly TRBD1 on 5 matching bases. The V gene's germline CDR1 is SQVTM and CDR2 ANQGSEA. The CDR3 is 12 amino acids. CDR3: CTAGGSGDGYTF. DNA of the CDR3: TGCACCGCTGGGGGGTCCGGGGATGGCTACACCTTC.

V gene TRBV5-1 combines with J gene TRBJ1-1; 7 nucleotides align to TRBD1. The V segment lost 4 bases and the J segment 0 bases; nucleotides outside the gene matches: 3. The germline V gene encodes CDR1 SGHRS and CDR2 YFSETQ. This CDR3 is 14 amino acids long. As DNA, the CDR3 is TGCGCCAGCAGCATGACAGGGTTGAACACTGAAGCTTTCTTT. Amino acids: CASSMTGLNTEAFF.